This TCR beta chain is drawn from a study of T cell responses to AZD1222 COVID-19 vaccine. General study findings and limits: With two AZD1222 doses given, Spike-specific TCR breadth and depth both rose. Within unmutated variant regions lay the reported targets of nearly half of spike-specific TCRs. Clonal diversity was possibly underestimated; the donors were predominantly white British and more often female. Only six individuals given AZD1222 were seropositive at baseline.

To note about this clone: Its specificity is not known.

Repertoires were generated with immunoSEQ multiplex PCR, while TCRdb's copy carries only in-frame clones and drops some. The table has 100,000 to 150,000 clones, approximately 90% seen once. V lost 3 bases to trimming and J lost 6 bases; unmatched junction nucleotides: 2. CDR1 is SGHNT, CDR2 YYREEE, per germline (reference sequence). There are 14 residues in the CDR3. This receptor was obtained from an adult in good health. The source was peripheral blood, collected on day 0 of AZD1222 vaccination. The chain carries TRBV5-4 and TRBJ1-6; 8 positions match TRBD1. The CDR3 DNA reads TGTGCCAGCAGCTCGACAGGGGTTAATTCACCCCTCCACTTT. This translates into CASSSTGVNSPLHF.